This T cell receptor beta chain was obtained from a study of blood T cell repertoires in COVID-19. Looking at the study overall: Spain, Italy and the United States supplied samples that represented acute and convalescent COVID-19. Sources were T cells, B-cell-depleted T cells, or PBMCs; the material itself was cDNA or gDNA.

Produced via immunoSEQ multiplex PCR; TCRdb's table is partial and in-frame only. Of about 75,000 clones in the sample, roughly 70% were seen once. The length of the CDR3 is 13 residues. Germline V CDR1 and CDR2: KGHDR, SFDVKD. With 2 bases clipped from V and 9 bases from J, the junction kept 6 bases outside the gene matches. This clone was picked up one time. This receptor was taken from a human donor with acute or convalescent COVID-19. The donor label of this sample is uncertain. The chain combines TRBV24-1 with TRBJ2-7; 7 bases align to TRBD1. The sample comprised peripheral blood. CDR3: CATSDYSRTGQYF. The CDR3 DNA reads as TGTGCCACCAGTGATTATTCCCGGACAGGGCAGTACTTC.